A single T cell receptor beta chain is shown here with its context. Trimming removed 6 bases from V and 4 bases from J; junction bases left unmatched: 4. In germline, CDR1 is MNHEY, CDR2 SVGAGI. This CDR3 has 13 residues. Assay: immunoSEQ multiplex PCR; the TCRdb copy retains only in-frame clones and omits some. The sample lists 140,000 to 150,000 clones; approximately 90% were seen once. The data are from a study of blood T cell repertoires in COVID-19. Sequenced input: peripheral blood. The V gene is TRBV6-5, the J gene TRBJ1-2; 8 nucleotides agree with TRBD1. This TCR was recovered from a man between 60 and 75 years old with active or convalescent COVID-19. CDR3 region: CASRAGGSYGYTF. As DNA, the CDR3 is TGTGCCAGCAGAGCAGGGGGCTCCTATGGCTACACCTTC.